This T cell receptor (beta chain) appears in the sequencing data of a study of PD-1 blockade in classical Hodgkin lymphoma. Study-wide results and limits: When set against healthy donors, newly diagnosed patients were reported to show lower baseline TCR diversity. For complete responders, baseline diversity was comparable to that of newly diagnosed patients.

Per germline, CDR1 MGHRA and CDR2 YSYEKL. V gave up 0 bases and J gave up 1 base, with 3 bases separating them. The CDR3 covers 13 residues. By share, this clone ranks as medium-sized (0.01 to 0.1%). Antigen specificity is unknown. TCRdb's table, derived via immunoSEQ multiplex PCR, lists solely in-frame clones and lacks some. The sample yields approximately 44,000 clones, 70% to 80% seen once. All patients experienced relapse after autologous stem cell transplantation, and brentuximab vedotin exposure was variable. Classifying best responses yielded complete response, partial response or progressive disease.

Sequences were derived from peripheral blood mononuclear cells (PBMCs), sampled at baseline. The TCR was taken from a human donor with classical Hodgkin lymphoma. The J gene is TRBJ1-1, the V gene TRBV4-1; D not resolved. Written as DNA, the CDR3 is TGCGCCAGCAGCCAAGATAGGAACACTGAAGCTTTCTTT. This sequence encodes CASSQDRNTEAFF.